This T cell receptor (beta chain) was recovered during a study of glioma-infiltrating T cells after dendritic cell vaccination. The primer mix had 60 V beta and 13 J beta primers. TCRdb's copy holds only in-frame clones and misses some; the assay was immunoSEQ multiplex PCR. The repertoire holds roughly 100,000 clones, with roughly 80% as singletons. Trimming cost V 5 bases and J 3 bases, with 8 bases left between them. The CDR3 covers 13 residues. From germline, CDR1 is SGHVS and CDR2 FQNEAQ. Selection required adequate fresh-frozen tumor tissue plus more than two years' survival data. Blood PBMC samples: pre-vaccination, two weeks post third vaccination, and at tumor progression.

Source: blood, taken before dendritic cell vaccination. The chain couples TRBV7-8 to TRBJ1-5; D is unresolved. The origin of this receptor is a human donor with glioblastoma. The CDR3 DNA sequence: TGTGCCAGCAGCGAGGAATCCAATCAGCCCCAGCATTTT. Protein sequence: CASSEESNQPQHF. Looking up the rest from reference TRBV7-8 and TRBJ1-5 gives the full variable domain: GAGVSQSPRYKVAKRGQDVALRCDPISGHVSLFWYQQALGQGPEFLTYFQNEAQLDKSGLPSDRFFAERPEGSVSTLKIQRTQQEDSAVYLCASSEESNQPQHFGDGTRLSIL.